The rows below give T cell receptor beta chains drawn from one sample of a study of control samples from healthy donors and cancer patients. Profiling relied on immunoSEQ multiplex PCR, and the TCRdb table lists in-frame clones only, not all of them. The sample yields about 190,000 clones, roughly nine tenths seen once. Material: blood. The receptor source for this set is a man aged 25 to 40 in good health. CDR3s include the opening cysteine and the closing phenylalanine or tryptophan. A D gene is named only where the DNA matches it firmly. For some rows the clone size is stated as once, few or many, or as a class when expanded; others skip it.

>TRBJ1-1|TRBD1|.|TRBV29-1
CSVEGREGASTEAFF
TGCAGCGTTGAAGGGCGGGAGGGGGCAAGTACTGAAGCTTTCTTT
>TRBJ2-7|.|.|TRBV29-1
CSVAVADEQYF
TGCAGCGTTGCGGTGGCTGACGAGCAGTACTTC
>TRBJ2-2|TRBD2|.|TRBV28
CASTPGLAAGELFF
TGTGCCAGCACCCCGGGACTAGCGGCGGGGGAGCTGTTTTTT
>TRBJ2-2|TRBD2|once|TRBV18
CASSQRGTSGNTGELFF
TGTGCCAGCTCACAGCGGGGGACTAGCGGTAACACCGGGGAGCTGTTTTTT
>TRBJ1-1|TRBD1|.|TRBV13
CASSSRTGEITEAFF
TGTGCCAGCAGCTCCCGGACAGGGGAGATCACTGAAGCTTTCTTT
>TRBJ1-1|.|.|TRBV4-1
CASSQDSGVTEAFF
TGCGCCAGCAGCCAAGATTCGGGGGTCACTGAAGCTTTCTTT
>TRBJ2-2|TRBD1|.|TRBV20-1
CSASRQGGELFF
TGCAGTGCTAGTAGACAGGGCGGGGAGCTGTTTTTT
>TRBJ1-3|.|once|TRBV10-2
CASSDPQGSFGNTIYF
TGCGCCAGCAGTGACCCACAGGGTTCGTTTGGAAACACCATATATTTT
>TRBJ2-2|.|.|TRBV1
CTSSQDWASDLNTGELFF
TGCACCAGCAGCCAAGATTGGGCTAGCGACCTTAACACCGGGGAGCTGTTTTTT
>TRBJ2-7|.|.|TRBV6-1
CASSERGVMPYEQYF
TGTGCCAGCAGTGAAAGAGGAGTCATGCCCTACGAGCAGTACTTC